The 5 T cell receptor beta chains listed next were all sequenced from one sample in a study of T cells in women clearing cervical HPV infection. Some clones are missing from TCRdb's copy, which holds only in-frame ones; the method was immunoSEQ multiplex PCR. The sample table includes approximately 34,000 clones. Material for sequencing was blood buffy coat. All receptors come from a woman aged 18 to 75 with a cervical HPV16 infection that either progressed to CIN3+ or cleared (not recorded which).

Comments on this clone: Read data end 3 residues before the CDR3 end; the end is taken from the germline J gene. This chain links TRBV23-1 with TRBJ1-6; possibly TRBD1 for D (6 bases). TRBV23-1 counts as an open reading frame of uncertain function. There are 14 residues in the CDR3. V lost 8 bases, J lost 8 bases, and 16 bases lay in between. This chain's CDR3 is CASRDTPRDSPLHF. CDR3 DNA, as far as it was read: TGCGCCAGCCGGGACACACCGAGGGATTCACCC.

Of note for this clone: The read is 3 residues too short to cover the CDR3 end, so that end is filled in from the germline J gene. The rearrangement joins TRBV23-1 to TRBJ2-7; TRBD2 matches 13 bases. TRBV23-1 is assigned to the ORF class and has an uncertain function. The CDR3 runs 20 residues. With V trimmed by 2 bases and J by 3 bases, 16 bases remained unmatched. The covered CDR3 bases are TGCGCCAGCAGTCAAACCAGAATCTCGAGGACTAGCGGGAGAGACTACGAG. Amino acid sequence: CASSQTRISRTSGRDYE. The whole CDR3 protein reads CASSQTRISRTSGRDYEQYF.

As to this clone: The read terminates 3 residues ahead of where the CDR3 ends, so the germline J gene completes it. The chain links TRBV7-9 to TRBJ2-4; 9 bases line up with TRBD1. This CDR3 is 13 amino acids long. Germline CDR1 reads SEHNR; CDR2 reads FQNEAQ (reference sequence). This CDR3 is CASSLFTGGGQYF. The sequenced part of the CDR3 DNA is TGTGCCAGCAGCTTGTTTACAGGGGGCGGT.

As for this clone: The read ends 3 residues before the CDR3 terminus; that terminus is restored from the germline J gene. The V and J genes are TRBV7-9 and TRBJ1-2; TRBD1 is a possible D gene (6 bases). The CDR3 sequence is 13 residues long. From germline, CDR1 is SEHNR and CDR2 FQNEAQ (reference sequence). The CDR3 bases that were read are TGTGCCAGCAGCACAAATCCAGGGGACGAC. Translation gives CASSTNPGDD. The CDR3 reads in full as CASSTNPGDDYTF.

About this clone itself: The DNA ends 3 residues before the CDR3 does, and the rest of the CDR3 is filled in from the germline J gene. J is TRBJ2-6 and V is TRBV5-1; D may be TRBD1 (6 bases). Germline V gives CDR1 SGHRS, CDR2 YFSETQ. The CDR3 consists of 16 residues. Trimming pared 3 bases from V and 1 base from J, leaving 11 bases between. The CDR3 sequence: CASSWTTGSGANVLTF. The DNA read from the CDR3 is TGCGCCAGCAGCTGGACGACAGGTTCTGGGGCCAACGTC.